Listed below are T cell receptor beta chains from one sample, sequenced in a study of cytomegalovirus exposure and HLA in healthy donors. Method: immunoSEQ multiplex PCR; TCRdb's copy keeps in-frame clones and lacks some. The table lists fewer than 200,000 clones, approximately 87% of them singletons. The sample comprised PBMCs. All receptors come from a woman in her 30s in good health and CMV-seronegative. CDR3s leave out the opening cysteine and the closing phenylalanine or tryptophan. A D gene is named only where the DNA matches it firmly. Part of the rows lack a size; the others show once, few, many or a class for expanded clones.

CDR3: ASNGRDRQYEQY
D: TRBD1
J: TRBJ2-7
V: TRBV7-2
size: NA

CDR3: ASSEDRGRSPLH
D: TRBD1
J: TRBJ1-6
V: TRBV6-6
size: NA

CDR3: ASSLSGTSGYNEQF
D: TRBD2
J: TRBJ2-1
V: TRBV5-1
size: NA

CDR3: ASSQDLRQGGEKLF
D: TRBD1
J: TRBJ1-4
V: TRBV4-3
size: NA

CDR3: ASSFLQGYEQF
D: NA
J: TRBJ2-1
V: TRBV7-2
size: NA

CDR3: ASSSRVGTEAF
D: NA
J: TRBJ1-1
V: TRBV7-9
size: NA

CDR3: ASSPGVAGGIYGYT
D: TRBD1
J: TRBJ1-2
V: TRBV18
size: once

CDR3: ASSATLGGVRETQY
D: TRBD2
J: TRBJ2-5
V: TRBV2
size: NA

CDR3: SVELAGNEQF
D: TRBD2
J: TRBJ2-1
V: TRBV29-1
size: NA

CDR3: ASSELAVNGYT
D: NA
J: TRBJ1-2
V: TRBV6-1
size: NA

CDR3: ASSVDGRAGETQY
D: NA
J: TRBJ2-5
V: TRBV9
size: NA

CDR3: ASSQDTDGYEQY
D: NA
J: TRBJ2-7
V: TRBV4-1
size: NA

CDR3: ASSQEQERGYT
D: NA
J: TRBJ1-2
V: TRBV4-2
size: NA

CDR3: ASSEYGGPSGNTIY
D: NA
J: TRBJ1-3
V: TRBV25-1
size: NA

CDR3: ASSSPIYGYT
D: NA
J: TRBJ1-2
V: TRBV27
size: NA

CDR3: ASSLTLDRGLPSGANVLT
D: TRBD1
J: TRBJ2-6
V: TRBV5-1
size: NA

CDR3: ASSQNLYNEQF
D: NA
J: TRBJ2-1
V: TRBV4-3
size: NA

CDR3: ASSVGSSSYEQY
D: NA
J: TRBJ2-7
V: TRBV9
size: NA

CDR3: ASSPPGVGSGELF
D: NA
J: TRBJ2-2
V: TRBV4-2
size: NA

CDR3: ASSLTAGAEAF
D: NA
J: TRBJ1-1
V: TRBV27
size: NA

CDR3: SVGSGVWGSTDTQY
D: NA
J: TRBJ2-3
V: TRBV29-1
size: NA

CDR3: ASSMIGRANVLT
D: NA
J: TRBJ2-6
V: TRBV5-1
size: NA

CDR3: ASSQRDAFEKLF
D: NA
J: TRBJ1-4
V: TRBV27
size: once

CDR3: ASSFTSGNTDTQY
D: TRBD2
J: TRBJ2-3
V: TRBV11-3
size: NA

CDR3: ASSLESGGAKEQY
D: TRBD2
J: TRBJ2-7
V: TRBV7-2
size: NA

CDR3: ASSVTQALNQPQH
D: NA
J: TRBJ1-5
V: TRBV11-2
size: once

CDR3: AIIQDPSWPNEQF
D: NA
J: TRBJ2-1
V: TRBV10-3
size: NA

CDR3: ASSGGIGMNTEAF
D: NA
J: TRBJ1-1
V: TRBV7-9
size: once

CDR3: ASSLAPPRPIQGDQETQY
D: TRBD1
J: TRBJ2-5
V: TRBV27
size: NA

CDR3: ASSTDRGRGGAYEQY
D: TRBD1
J: TRBJ2-7
V: TRBV2
size: NA

CDR3: ASSLGRGKSPLH
D: TRBD1
J: TRBJ1-6
V: TRBV13
size: NA